These 25 T cell receptor beta chains were sequenced from one sample in a study of T cells in Graves' hyperthyroidism and ophthalmopathy. Template material for amplifying TCR beta CDR3 regions consisted of RNA transcripts. In the first-round RT-PCR of the TCR CDR3, the HTBI primer set was used. MiXCR, applied by TCRdb to the multiplex PCR reads, yields one record per CDR3 protein. Of about 52,000 distinct CDR3 sequences in the sample, roughly 50% were seen once. Sequenced sample: blood. These receptors were collected from a woman in her fifties or sixties with Graves' ophthalmopathy.

This clonotype was counted at least ten times. The V gene is TRBV12-3 or TRBV12-4, the J gene TRBJ2-3; the D gene is possibly TRBD2 (6 bases). With 5 bases removed from V and 1 base from J, the gap between germline ends came to 16 bases. The CDR3 length is 16 residues. The CDR3 loop reads CASSKPLAPRTDTQYF. The CDR3 DNA reads as TGTGCCAGCAGTAAACCACTAGCCCCCCGCACAGATACGCAGTATTTT.

A remark on this clonotype: This clone may be a read error of a much larger clone one base away. The chain carries TRBV2 and TRBJ1-5; D not resolved. Looked up from germline, CDR1 is SNHLY and CDR2 is FYNNEI. V was pared by 6 bases and J by 0 bases, with 12 bases between. The CDR3 is 15 amino acids. The chain's CDR3 is CASRKGGLSNQPQHF. CDR3 DNA sequence: TGTGCCAGCAGGAAAGGCGGGCTTAGCAATCAGCCCCAGCATTTT.

The chain joins TRBV24-1 to TRBJ2-2, with TRBD1 matching over 8 bases. CDR1 is KGHDR and CDR2 is SFDVKD in the germline V gene. There are 17 residues in the CDR3. Trimming took 11 bases from V and 1 from J; bases not matched to a gene: 14. This chain's CDR3 is CASSPPNRGMNTGELFF. In DNA, the CDR3 is TGTGCCAGCTCACCACCGAACAGGGGGATGAACACCGGGGAGCTGTTTTTT.

The chain carries TRBV24-1 and TRBJ2-7, with D unclear. Germline V gene sequence: CDR1 KGHDR, CDR2 SFDVKD. The CDR3 extends over 12 amino acids. Trimming took 9 bases from V and 7 from J, leaving 15 bases between them. CDR3 nucleotide sequence: TGTGCCACCTGCGACGGATACAAGGAGCAGTACTTC. Translated, it gives CATCDGYKEQYF.

The chain couples TRBV29-1 to TRBJ2-5; 14 bases agree with TRBD2. The germline V gene encodes CDR1 SQVTM and CDR2 ANQGSEA. The ends lost 1 base at V and 7 bases at J; junction bases unmatched: 5. The CDR3 loop spans 15 amino acids. The CDR3 region has the DNA TGCAGCGTTGAAGGGGGACTAGCGGGGGTGGGGACCCAGTACTTC. This codes for CSVEGGLAGVGTQYF.

Points on this clonotype: A much larger clone lies a single base off, so this may be a read error. The chain is built from TRBV7-9 and TRBJ2-7; D remains ambiguous. The length of the CDR3 is 12 residues. CDR1 SEHNR and CDR2 FQNEAQ come from the germline V gene (reference sequence). The CDR3 bases are TGTGCCAGCGGTTACGACCGGTACGAGCAGTGCTTC. Protein product: CASGYDRYEQCF.

This clonotype occurred many times. This sequence joins TRBV12-3 or TRBV12-4 and TRBJ1-1; D possibly corresponds to TRBD1 (5 bases). The V gene lost 6 bases and the J gene lost 6 bases, with 11 bases spanning the gap. CDR3 size: 12 residues. The DNA for the CDR3 is TGTGCCAGCAGCCTTGGGGGGTCTGAAGCTTTCTTT. This codes for CASSLGGSEAFF.

This clonotype is medium-sized (0.01 to 0.1%) in the sample. This rearrangement joins TRBV7-2 to TRBJ2-7; D is uncertain. Per germline, CDR1 SGHTA and CDR2 FQGNSA. The V end was cut by 5 bases, the J end by 6 bases, with 11 bases between. The length of the CDR3 is 12 residues. CDR3 amino acids: CASSDLGLEQYF. In nucleotides, the CDR3 is TGTGCCAGCAGCGATTTAGGCCTCGAGCAGTACTTC.

This clonotype showed up just a few times. The gene calls are TRBV28 and TRBJ1-1; 10 bases line up with TRBD1. After removal of 5 bases from V and 5 bases from J, the junction contained 5 bases not matched to a gene. CDR1 MDHEN and CDR2 SYDVKM come from the germline V gene. The CDR3 spans 14 residues. The CDR3 sequence: CASSTTGGATEAFF. Here the CDR3 DNA reads TGTGCCAGCAGTACGACAGGGGGCGCGACTGAAGCTTTCTTT.

About this clonotype: A read error is possible here, since a much larger clone lies one base away. The CDR3 does not close with the conserved phenylalanine or tryptophan, likely indicating a read error. The chain is built from TRBV6-2 or TRBV6-3 and TRBJ2-1; 11 positions agree with TRBD2. This CDR3 is built from 14 residues. J lost 7 bases, V lost 5 bases, and 4 bases had no gene match. Germline values: CDR1 MNHEY, CDR2 SVGEGT. CDR3 nucleotide sequence: TGTGCCAGCAGTGTAGCGGGAGGGACGAATGAGCAGTTCGTC. Its translation: CASSVAGGTNEQFV.

This clonotype was seen at least ten times. The rearrangement links TRBV7-2 to TRBJ1-1; TRBD1 might be the D (6 bases). CDR1 is SGHTA and CDR2 is FQGNSA in the germline V gene. V shed 1 base and J shed 3 bases, with 12 bases lying between them. The CDR3 totals 15 residues. The DNA of the CDR3 is TGTGCCAGCAGCTTAGGGTGGGACACCTACACTGAAGCTTTCTTT. Protein sequence: CASSLGWDTYTEAFF.

The J gene is TRBJ1-2, the V gene TRBV6-1, with D maybe TRBD1 (6 bases). The V gene lost 7 bases and the J gene lost 3 bases, with 15 bases spanning the gap. Germline V gene sequence: CDR1 MNHNS, CDR2 SASEGT. The CDR3 contains 14 residues. The CDR3 reads CASNAKNRDYGYTF. CDR3 coding DNA: TGTGCCAGCAACGCTAAGAACAGGGACTATGGCTACACCTTC.

The CDR3 protein is CASSTGQGETQYF. The CDR3 DNA reads as TGTGCCAGCAGCACTGGACAGGGGGAGACCCAGTACTTC. J is TRBJ2-5 and V is TRBV9; 9 nucleotides agree with TRBD1. The CDR3 length is 13 residues. Germline loops: CDR1 SGDLS, CDR2 YYNGEE. Losses at the gene ends were 4 bases for V and 5 bases for J; bases not matched to a gene: 3.

The chain combines TRBV9 with TRBJ1-2; D remains unclear. Trimming removed 0 bases at V and 1 base at J, with 4 bases between. CDR1 SGDLS and CDR2 YYNGEE come from the germline V gene. The CDR3 spans 13 residues. This chain's CDR3 is CASSVDGNYGYTF. CDR3 nucleotides: TGTGCCAGCAGCGTAGACGGTAACTATGGCTACACCTTC.

A word on this clonotype: Given a much more abundant clone one base away, this may be a read error. This likely comes from a read error, as the CDR3 has no conserved phenylalanine or tryptophan at its end. The chain combines TRBV6-5 with TRBJ1-5; 7 bases align to TRBD1. Losses at the gene ends were 4 bases for V and 6 bases for J; bases not matched to a gene: 9. Germline V gene lookup returns CDR1 MNHEY and CDR2 SVGAGI. The CDR3 consists of 15 residues. The CDR3, as DNA: TGTGCCAGCAGTTTGTATCGACAGGGTGGTCAGCCCCAGCATCTT. This sequence encodes CASSLYRQGGQPQHL.

For this clonotype: The CDR3 does not close with the conserved phenylalanine or tryptophan, likely indicating a read error. The chain employs TRBV27 and TRBJ1-1, with a possible D match to TRBD1 (5 bases). This CDR3 contains 13 residues. From germline, CDR1 is MNHEY and CDR2 SMNVEV (reference sequence). V was pared by 5 bases and J by 8 bases, with 15 bases between. CDR3 in DNA: TGTGCCAGCAGTCCCTCGCCGACAGCCGAAGCTTTCTTG. Its translation is CASSPSPTAEAFL.

CDR3 protein: CSARDHSGANVLTF. The CDR3 DNA follows: TGCAGTGCTAGAGATCATAGCGGGGCCAACGTCCTGACTTTC. The chain couples TRBV20-1 to TRBJ2-6; D remains unclear. Germline V lookup: CDR1 DFQATT, CDR2 SNEGSKA (reference sequence). V lost 0 bases and J 4 bases, leaving 7 bases between the germline ends. The CDR3 contains 14 residues.

With regard to this clonotype: Its ends do not fully match the called genes, so a read error is possible. The chain carries TRBV2 and TRBJ1-3; D may be TRBD1 (6 bases). CDR3 length equals 15 residues. Germline-derived CDR1 and CDR2 are SNHLY and FYNNEI. The CDR3 reads CASRGGTGAGNAIYF. CDR3 in DNA: TGTGCCAGCAGAGGCGGGACGGGGGCTGGAAACGCCATATATTTT.

Concerning this clonotype: At one of its ends the junction is not consistent with the germline gene, which may arise from a read error. This chain connects TRBV6-5 to TRBJ1-4; D is perhaps TRBD1 (6 bases). Germline lookup yields CDR1 MNHEY and CDR2 SVGAGI. The CDR3 is 13 residues long. As DNA, the CDR3 is TGTGCTAGTGGGGGGGCAGAGGATGAAAAACTGGTTTTT. It is translated as CASGGAEDEKLVF.

This clonotype was picked up a small number of times. The genes are TRBV27 and TRBJ2-2; D is unresolved. The CDR3 loop spans 13 amino acids. The germline V gene has CDR1 MNHEY and CDR2 SMNVEV (reference sequence). V lost 3 bases to trimming and J lost 6 bases, with 8 bases between them. Here the CDR3 reads CASSFVGPGELFF. In DNA form, the CDR3 reads TGTGCCAGCAGTTTCGTTGGCCCCGGGGAGCTGTTTTTT.

On this clonotype itself: A read error may produce the germline difference seen at one junction end. V and J are TRBV20-1 and TRBJ1-1; the match to TRBD1 covers 9 bases. The CDR3 covers 15 residues. The germline CDR1 and CDR2 sequences are DFQATT and SNEGSKA (reference sequence). The DNA for the CDR3 is TGCGGTGCTAGAGCCTCTGACAGGGGGGCCACGGAAGCTTTCTTT. Translated: CGARASDRGATEAFF.

This clonotype was recorded many times. The chain recombines TRBV5-8 with TRBJ1-3; perhaps TRBD1 as D (5 bases). This CDR3 has 17 residues. With 0 bases removed from V and 0 bases from J, the gap between germline ends came to 13 bases. Germline CDR1 SGHTS, CDR2 YDEGEE. The CDR3: CASSLVGGRGSGNTIYF. CDR3 nucleotides: TGTGCCAGCAGCTTGGTCGGGGGAAGGGGCTCTGGAAACACCATATATTTT. Combining the CDR3 with reference TRBV5-8 and TRBJ1-3 gives the whole variable domain EAGVTQSPTHLIKTRGQQATLRCSPISGHTSVYWYQQALGLGLQFLLWYDEGEERNRGNFPPRFSGRQFPNYSSELNVNALELEDSALYLCASSLVGGRGSGNTIYFGEGSWLTVV.

A note on this clonotype: At one of its ends the junction is not consistent with the germline gene, which may arise from a read error. The J gene is TRBJ2-5, the V gene TRBV7-4, with a weak D call TRBD2 (6 bases). Germline lookup yields CDR1 SGHVT and CDR2 SQSDAQ. The CDR3 contains 14 residues. The CDR3 reads CASSLETSQETQYF. The CDR3 DNA reads TGCGCCAGCAGCTTAGAGACTAGCCAAGAGACCCAGTACTTC.

The V gene is TRBV29-1, the J gene TRBJ1-2; 7 positions agree with TRBD1. In germline, CDR1 is SQVTM, CDR2 ANQGSEA. The length of the CDR3 is 13 residues. After removal of 8 bases from V and 0 bases from J, the junction contained 6 bases not matched to a gene. The CDR3 nucleotides are TGCAGCCTAACAGGGGACTCTAACTATGGCTACACCTTC. It codes for CSLTGDSNYGYTF.

This chain joins TRBV2 and TRBJ2-3, with 16 bases aligning to TRBD2. CDR3 length equals 15 residues. Germline trimming cut 6 bases from V and 5 bases from J; bases unmatched to any gene: 2. Germline V gene data show CDR1 as SNHLY and CDR2 as FYNNEI. DNA for the CDR3: TGTGCCAGCAGGGGACTAGCGGGGGGGCAAGATACGCAGTATTTT. The encoded protein is CASRGLAGGQDTQYF.